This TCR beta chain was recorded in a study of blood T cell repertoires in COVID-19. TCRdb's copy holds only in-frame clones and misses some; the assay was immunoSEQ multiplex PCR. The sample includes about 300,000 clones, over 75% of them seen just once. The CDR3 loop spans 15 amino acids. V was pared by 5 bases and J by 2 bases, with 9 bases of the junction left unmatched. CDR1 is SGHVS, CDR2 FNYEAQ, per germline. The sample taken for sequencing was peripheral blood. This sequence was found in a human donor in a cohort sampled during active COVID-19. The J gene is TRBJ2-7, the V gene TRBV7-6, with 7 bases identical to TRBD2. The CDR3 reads CASSPKRGLAYEQYF. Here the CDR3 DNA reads TGTGCCAGCAGCCCTAAGCGGGGACTCGCCTACGAGCAGTACTTC.